Described below is a single T cell receptor (beta chain) sequence and its context. What it binds is not known. With V trimmed by 5 bases and J by 8 bases, 11 bases remained unmatched. This CDR3 has 15 amino acids. CDR1 is MNHNS and CDR2 is SASEGT in the germline V gene. This sample was taken from a study of cytomegalovirus exposure and HLA in healthy donors. On the study more broadly: In a later analysis, the roughly 120 validation repertoires were reported to have used the same platform as the approximately 690 first-cohort repertoires.

The donors were in the approximately 120-subject validation cohort; that cohort was separate from the approximately 700-subject first cohort. Findings of the study overall: CMV antigen specificity of a few CMV-associated chains was confirmed in vitro. According to the study, approximately 150 TCR beta chains were cytomegalovirus-associated.

Measured with immunoSEQ multiplex PCR; TCRdb has only the in-frame clones, and not every one. Altogether 100,000 to 150,000 clones are present, about 87% being singletons, with the ten largest covering more than 1.5%. This sequence joins TRBV6-1 and TRBJ2-1, with 8 bases matching TRBD2. This receptor was taken from a man between 18 and 35 years old in good health and CMV-seronegative. Sequencing input: PBMCs. The CDR3 coding sequence is TGTGCCAGCAGTCCGCTAGCGGGTCCCACAGATGAGCAGTTCTTC. Translated, it gives CASSPLAGPTDEQFF.